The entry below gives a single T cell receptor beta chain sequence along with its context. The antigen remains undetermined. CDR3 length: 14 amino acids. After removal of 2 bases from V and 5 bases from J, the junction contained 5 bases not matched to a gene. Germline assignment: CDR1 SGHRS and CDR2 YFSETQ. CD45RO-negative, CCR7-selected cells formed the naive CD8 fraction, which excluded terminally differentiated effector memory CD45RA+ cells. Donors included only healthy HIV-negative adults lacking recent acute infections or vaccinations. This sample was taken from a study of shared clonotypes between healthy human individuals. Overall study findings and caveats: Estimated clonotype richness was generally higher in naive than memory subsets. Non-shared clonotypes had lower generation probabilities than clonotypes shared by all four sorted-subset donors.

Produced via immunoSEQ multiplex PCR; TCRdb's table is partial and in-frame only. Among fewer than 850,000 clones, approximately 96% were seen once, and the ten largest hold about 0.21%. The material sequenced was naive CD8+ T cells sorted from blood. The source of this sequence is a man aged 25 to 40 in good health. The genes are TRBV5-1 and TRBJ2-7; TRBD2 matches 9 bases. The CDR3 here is CASSFGGRADEQYF. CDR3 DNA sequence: TGCGCCAGCAGCTTTGGCGGGAGGGCCGACGAGCAGTACTTC.